The present T cell receptor (beta chain) was sequenced within a study of T cell responses to AZD1222 COVID-19 vaccine. Repertoires were generated with immunoSEQ multiplex PCR, while TCRdb's copy carries only in-frame clones and drops some. The sample has 100,000 to 150,000 clones; roughly 93% are singletons. Deletions cut 1 base from V and 7 bases from J, with 8 bases between. CDR3 size: 13 residues. Investigators merged groups given second doses at roughly 4 or roughly 12 weeks. V and J are TRBV12-3 or TRBV12-4 and TRBJ1-5; the D is unclear. Sequencing was performed on peripheral blood, taken 28 days after the second AZD1222 dose. This receptor was taken from an adult who received the AZD1222 COVID-19 vaccine. The CDR3, as DNA: TGTGCCAGCAGTTTAGGGGCGGGGCAGCCCCAGCATTTT. Translated, it gives CASSLGAGQPQHF.